The 11 T cell receptor beta chains below were found in one sample sequenced in a study of cytomegalovirus exposure and HLA in healthy donors. The PCR contained 60 Vbeta and 13 Jbeta primers. Method: immunoSEQ multiplex PCR; TCRdb's copy keeps in-frame clones and lacks some. This table holds some 120,000 clones, about 10% found once. Material: PBMCs. The receptors stem from a woman under 30 in good health and CMV-seropositive.

The chain uses TRBV11-3 and TRBJ1-2; D is undetermined. Germline V gene data show CDR1 as SGHNT and CDR2 as YENEEA. The CDR3 contains 13 residues. The V end lost 0 bases, the J end lost 8 bases, and 10 bases lay between the germline ends. CDR3 sequence reads: CASSLEGSWGYTF. CDR3 sequence (DNA): TGTGCCAGCAGCTTAGAAGGGAGCTGGGGCTACACCTTC.

This clone was detected a few times. The rearrangement uses TRBV19 and TRBJ2-7; weak D call: TRBD2 (7 bases). Trimming took 3 bases from V and 7 from J, leaving 16 bases between them. CDR1 and CDR2 (germline): LNHDA, SQIVND (reference sequence). The CDR3 length is 14 residues. The CDR3 DNA reads as TGTGCCAGTAGTATTGGGAGGGGCAGGGGAGAGCAGTACTTC. Translated: CASSIGRGRGEQYF.

The chain couples TRBV7-2 to TRBJ2-1; 10 positions agree with TRBD2. The V gene's germline CDR1 is SGHTA and CDR2 FQGNSA. This CDR3 has 15 amino acids. Trimming took 1 base from V and 8 from J; bases not matched to a gene: 5. CDR3 amino acids: CASSLGSGRRDEQFF. CDR3 sequence (DNA): TGTGCCAGCAGCTTAGGTAGCGGGAGGAGGGATGAGCAGTTCTTC.

This clone was counted only a few times. The chain carries TRBV2 and TRBJ1-1; D is uncertain. Germline V gene lookup returns CDR1 SNHLY and CDR2 FYNNEI. V was shortened by 6 bases and J by 5 bases, with 10 bases between the two germline ends. The CDR3 sequence is 12 residues long. The CDR3 region is CASRRWETEAFF. The DNA of the CDR3 is TGTGCCAGCAGGAGGTGGGAGACTGAAGCTTTCTTT.

In its sample, this clone was seen a few times. The chain carries TRBV28 and TRBJ2-7; D remains unclear. This CDR3 spans 11 amino acids. V lost 3 bases and J 6 bases, leaving 6 bases between the germline ends. CDR1 and CDR2 from the germline V gene are MDHEN and SYDVKM. In DNA, the CDR3 is TGTGCCAGCAGTTTCATGTCCGAGCAGTACTTC. Translated, it gives CASSFMSEQYF.

The gene calls are TRBV29-1 and TRBJ2-7, with D possibly TRBD1 on 5 matching bases. V was trimmed by 4 bases and J by 4 bases, leaving 11 bases between them. The V gene's germline CDR1 is SQVTM and CDR2 ANQGSEA. The length of the CDR3 is 12 residues. CDR3 bases: TGCAGCGTTGTGGTGGGGCCTTACGAGCAGTACTTC. Its translation: CSVVVGPYEQYF.

This clone was detected a few times. V is TRBV5-1 and J is TRBJ2-1, with 11 positions matching TRBD2. There are 16 residues in the CDR3. The V gene end was trimmed by 5 bases and the J gene end by 7 bases; junction bases not matched to a gene: 11. In germline, CDR1 is SGHRS, CDR2 YFSETQ. CDR3 loop: CASRAPGLAVRNEQFF. DNA for the CDR3: TGCGCCAGCAGGGCACCGGGACTAGCGGTTCGGAATGAGCAGTTCTTC.

The V gene is TRBV11-2, the J gene TRBJ1-1; unclear D gene. The ends were cut back, 1 base at V and 13 bases at J, with 16 bases in the middle. Germline V lookup: CDR1 SGHAT, CDR2 FQNNGV. There are 13 residues in the CDR3. The CDR3 sequence: CASSLGLAVGGFF. The CDR3 DNA sequence: TGTGCCAGCAGCTTAGGACTAGCGGTAGGTGGTTTCTTT.

This clone has a handful of counts. CDR3 sequence: CASGRGDEQYF. The CDR3 DNA reads as TGCGCCAGCGGGAGGGGGGACGAGCAGTACTTC. The rearrangement links TRBV4-1 to TRBJ2-7; TRBD2 might be the D (7 bases). Germline loops: CDR1 MGHRA, CDR2 YSYEKL. The CDR3 extends over 11 amino acids. Trimming shortened V by 8 bases and J by 5 bases, and 10 bases separated the two germline ends.

This clone has just a few counts. The chain uses TRBV5-1 and TRBJ2-3; TRBD2 matches at 10 bases. Per germline, CDR1 SGHRS and CDR2 YFSETQ. J was trimmed by 2 bases and V by 1 base; bases with no gene match: 7. The CDR3 spans 17 residues. Here the CDR3 reads CASSLPRTSGTTDTQYF. CDR3 nucleotides: TGCGCCAGCAGCTTGCCCAGGACTAGCGGAACCACAGATACGCAGTATTTT.

The count of this clone is one. The rearrangement joins TRBV7-6 to TRBJ2-2, with D perhaps TRBD2 (5 bases). Germline CDR1 SGHVS, CDR2 FNYEAQ. CDR3 size: 16 residues. V was cut by 0 bases and J by 1 base, with 9 bases left in between. The DNA of the CDR3 is TGTGCCAGCAGCTTAGCGCGTCGGGAGAACACCGGGGAGCTGTTTTTT. It is translated as CASSLARRENTGELFF.